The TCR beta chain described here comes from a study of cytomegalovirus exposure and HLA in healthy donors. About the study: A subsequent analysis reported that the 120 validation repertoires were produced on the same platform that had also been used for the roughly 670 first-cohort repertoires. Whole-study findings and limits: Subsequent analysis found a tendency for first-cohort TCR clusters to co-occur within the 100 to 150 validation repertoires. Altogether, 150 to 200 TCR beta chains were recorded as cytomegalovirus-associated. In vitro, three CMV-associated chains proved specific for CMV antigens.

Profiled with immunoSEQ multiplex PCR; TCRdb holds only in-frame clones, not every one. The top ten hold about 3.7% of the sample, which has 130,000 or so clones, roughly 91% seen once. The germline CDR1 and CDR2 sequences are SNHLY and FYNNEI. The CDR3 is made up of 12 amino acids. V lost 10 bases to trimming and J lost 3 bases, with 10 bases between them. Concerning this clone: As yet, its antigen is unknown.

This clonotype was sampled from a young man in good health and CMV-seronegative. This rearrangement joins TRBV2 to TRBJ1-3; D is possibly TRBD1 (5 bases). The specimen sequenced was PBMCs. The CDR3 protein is CAIQGIGNTIYF. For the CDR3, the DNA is TGTGCCATCCAGGGTATTGGAAACACCATATATTTT.